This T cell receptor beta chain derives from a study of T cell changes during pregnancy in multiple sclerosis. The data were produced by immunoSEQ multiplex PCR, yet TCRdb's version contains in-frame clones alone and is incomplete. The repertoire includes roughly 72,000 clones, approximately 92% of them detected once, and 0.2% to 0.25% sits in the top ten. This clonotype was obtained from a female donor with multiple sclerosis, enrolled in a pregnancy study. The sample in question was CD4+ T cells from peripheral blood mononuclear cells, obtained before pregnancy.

Here the CDR3 reads CASSIGQGLNTEAFF. CDR3 DNA: TGTGCCAGTAGTATAGGGCAGGGGTTGAACACTGAAGCTTTCTTT. This sequence joins TRBV19 and TRBJ1-1; D possibly corresponds to TRBD1 (6 bases). Trimming pared 1 base from V and 0 bases from J, leaving 9 bases between. The CDR3 is 15 amino acids. Germline-derived CDR1 and CDR2 are LNHDA and SQIVND (reference sequence).